This T cell receptor (beta chain) was observed in a study of vaccination and CD4 T cells after COVID-19. Study-wide context: Cells received overlapping spike peptides from SARS-CoV-2, HCoV-NL63, HCoV-OC43 and HCoV-229E as stimulation.

Points on this clonotype: Its matching antigen is unknown.

Once obtained from cultured CD4+ T cells, the DNA was sequenced using the Oncomine TCR Beta short-read assay. Genomic DNA was isolated from CD4+ T cells that had been cultured. From the PCR reads, TCRdb called clonotypes with MiXCR, one entry per CDR3 protein. The data contain 9,100 or so distinct CDR3 sequences, 40% to 55% of them seen just once; the ten biggest clones take up 40%. Treatment noted: roughly 11-day PBMC culture with coronavirus spike peptide pools or control peptides (ViraFEST assay). ViraFEST used peptide pools to expand antigen-specific T cells and subsequently sequenced their TCRs. Material for sequencing was CD4+ T cells from blood, cultured in vitro. This TCR was recovered from a human donor who had recovered from COVID-19.

The CDR3 spells CASSNGGSGANVLTF. The CDR3 DNA follows: TGCGCCAGCAGCAATGGGGGATCAGGGGCCAACGTCCTGACTTTC. The genes are TRBV4-3 and TRBJ2-6, with D possibly being TRBD1 or TRBD2 (5 bases each). This CDR3 comprises 15 residues. Trimming took 5 bases from V and 4 from J, leaving 12 bases between them. CDR1 and CDR2 (germline): LGHNA, YSLEER.